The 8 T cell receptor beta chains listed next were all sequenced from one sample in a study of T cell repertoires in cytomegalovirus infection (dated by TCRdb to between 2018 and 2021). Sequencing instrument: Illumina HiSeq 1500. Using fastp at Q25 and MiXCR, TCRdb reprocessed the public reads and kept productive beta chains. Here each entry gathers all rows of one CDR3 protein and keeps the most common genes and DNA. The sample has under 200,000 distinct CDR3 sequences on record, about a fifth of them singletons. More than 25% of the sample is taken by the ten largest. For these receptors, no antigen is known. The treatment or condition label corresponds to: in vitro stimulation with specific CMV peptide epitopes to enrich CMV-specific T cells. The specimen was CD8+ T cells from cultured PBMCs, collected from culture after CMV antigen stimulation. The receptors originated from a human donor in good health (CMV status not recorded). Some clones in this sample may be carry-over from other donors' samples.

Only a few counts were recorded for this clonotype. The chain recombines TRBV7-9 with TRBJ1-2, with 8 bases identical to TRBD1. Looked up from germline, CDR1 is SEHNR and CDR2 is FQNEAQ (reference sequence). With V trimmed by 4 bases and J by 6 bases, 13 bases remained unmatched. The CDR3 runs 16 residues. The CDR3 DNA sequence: TGTGCCAGCAGCTCCGCGTATAGGGACAGGACAGATGGCTACACCTTC. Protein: CASSSAYRDRTDGYTF.

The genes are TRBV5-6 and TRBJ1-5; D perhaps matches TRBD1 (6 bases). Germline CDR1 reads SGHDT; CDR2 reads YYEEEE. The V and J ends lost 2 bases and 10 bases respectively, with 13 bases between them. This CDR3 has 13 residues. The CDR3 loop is CASSLQTGQPQHF. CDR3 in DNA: TGTGCCAGCAGCTTACAGACAGGACAACCCCAGCATTTT.

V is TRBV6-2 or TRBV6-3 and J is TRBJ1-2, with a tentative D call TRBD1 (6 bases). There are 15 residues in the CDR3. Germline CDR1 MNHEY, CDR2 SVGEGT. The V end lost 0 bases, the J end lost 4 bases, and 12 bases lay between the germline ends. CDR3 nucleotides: TGTGCCAGCAGTTACTCAGACAGGCGAAGCTATGGCTACACCTTC. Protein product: CASSYSDRRSYGYTF.

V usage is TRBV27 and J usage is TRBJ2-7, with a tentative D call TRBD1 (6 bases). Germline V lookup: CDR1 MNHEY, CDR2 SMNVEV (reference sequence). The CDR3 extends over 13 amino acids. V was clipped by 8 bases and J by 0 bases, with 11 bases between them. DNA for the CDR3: TGTGCCAGCCGGGACACGAGCTCCTACGAGCAGTACTTC. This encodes CASRDTSSYEQYF.

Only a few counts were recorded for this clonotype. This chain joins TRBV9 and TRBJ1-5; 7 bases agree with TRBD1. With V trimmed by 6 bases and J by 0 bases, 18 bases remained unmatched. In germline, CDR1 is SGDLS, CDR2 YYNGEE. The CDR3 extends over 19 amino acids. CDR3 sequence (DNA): TGTGCCAGCACCAACTCTCCAGGGGGGCGGAGGATTAGCAATCAGCCCCAGCATTTT. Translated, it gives CASTNSPGGRRISNQPQHF.

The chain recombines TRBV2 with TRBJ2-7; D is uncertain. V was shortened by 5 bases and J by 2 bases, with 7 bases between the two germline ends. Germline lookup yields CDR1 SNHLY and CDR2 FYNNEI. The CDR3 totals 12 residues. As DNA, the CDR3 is TGTGCCAGCAGTACGGTAACCTACGAGCAGTACTTC. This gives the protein CASSTVTYEQYF.

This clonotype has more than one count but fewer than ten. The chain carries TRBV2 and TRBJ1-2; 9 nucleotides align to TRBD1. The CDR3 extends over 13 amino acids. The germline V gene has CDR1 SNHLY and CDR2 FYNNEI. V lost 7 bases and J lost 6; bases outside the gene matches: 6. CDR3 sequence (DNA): TGTGCCAGCACCGAGGGACAGGGAAATGGCTACACCTTC. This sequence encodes CASTEGQGNGYTF.

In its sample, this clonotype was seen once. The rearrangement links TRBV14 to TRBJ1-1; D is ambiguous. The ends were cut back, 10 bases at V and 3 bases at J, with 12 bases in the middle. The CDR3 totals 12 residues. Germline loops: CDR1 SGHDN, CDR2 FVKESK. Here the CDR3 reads CATTDGYTEAFF. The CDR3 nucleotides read TGTGCCACTACGGACGGATACACTGAAGCTTTCTTT.